The 27 T cell receptor beta chains presented below share a single source sample, sequenced in a study of blood T cells in healthy people across ages (dated by TCRdb to the mid-2010s). The method was 5' RACE. The listed sequencing device is Illumina HiSeq 2500. A second roughly 6 to 11 cycle PCR used a sample-barcoded 5' primer and a J-beta primer mix. TCRdb reprocessed the public reads (quality trimming at Q25 with fastp, clone calling with MiXCR) and kept in-frame beta chains. When rows share a CDR3 protein, they turn into one entry using the most common DNA and genes. This sample holds 780,000 or so distinct CDR3 sequences; just under 25% were observed only once. The top ten constitute around 3.6% of the sample. The data were also submitted as part of a second study, on T cells of mothers and their children.

Sequencing input: blood. Receptor source: a boy aged 5 to 17 in good health.

Turning to this clonotype: The CDR3 does not close with the conserved phenylalanine or tryptophan, likely indicating a read error. The V and J genes are TRBV2 and TRBJ2-7; D gene uncertain. The V gene's germline CDR1 is SNHLY and CDR2 FYNNEI. The CDR3 has 11 residues. Trimming stripped 6 bases from V and 2 bases from J, with 5 bases between. The CDR3 coding sequence is TGTGCCAGCAGCGACCCCTACGAGCAGTACCTC. As protein: CASSDPYEQYL.

The CDR3 bases are TGCAGTGCTTGGGGGAGTCAGGGGCGGGTCGACGAGCAGTACTTC. Its translation is CSAWGSQGRVDEQYF. V usage is TRBV20-1 and J usage is TRBJ2-1; tentatively, D is TRBD1 (6 bases). Matching the DNA end better, TRBJ2-7 makes the J call doubtful. The germline V gene has CDR1 DFQATT and CDR2 SNEGSKA (reference sequence). This CDR3 region has 15 residues.

J is TRBJ1-2 and V is TRBV7-2, with D uncertain. CDR1 is SGHTA, CDR2 FQGNSA, per germline. Trimming took off 8 bases at V and 4 bases at J, with 8 bases between the two ends. The CDR3 is made up of 11 amino acids. As DNA, the CDR3 is TGTGCCAGCGGCGATCCCTATGGCTACACCTTC. Translation gives CASGDPYGYTF. Filled out from reference TRBV7-2 and TRBJ1-2, the complete variable domain reads GAGVSQSPSNKVTEKGKDVELRCDPISGHTALYWYRQSLGQGLEFLIYFQGNSAPDKSGLPSDRFSAERTGGSVSTLTIQRTQQEDSAVYLCASGDPYGYTFGSGTRLTVV.

V and J are TRBV12-3 or TRBV12-4 and TRBJ2-4; 11 bases agree with TRBD1. The CDR3 has 15 amino acids. The junction had 5 bases not matched to a gene; V was cut back by 4 bases and J by 6 bases. CDR3 sequence (DNA): TGTGCCAGCAGTTCCTCGGGACAGGGGGGAAACATTCAGTACTTC. Its protein product is CASSSSGQGGNIQYF.

This clonotype was found a few times. The chain recombines TRBV5-6 with TRBJ2-1; perhaps TRBD2 as D (6 bases). The DNA end is a closer match to TRBJ2-5, so the J assignment may be wrong. CDR1 is SGHDT, CDR2 YYEEEE, per germline. The CDR3 covers 15 residues. The CDR3 nucleotides are TGTGCCAGCAGCTTCCCGGGACTCATACAAGAGACCCAGTACTTC. Encoded protein: CASSFPGLIQETQYF.

The V call is TRBV12-3 or TRBV12-4, the J call TRBJ2-3; 7 bases are shared with TRBD2. The CDR3 runs to 15 residues. V gave up 7 bases and J gave up 4 bases; unmatched junction bases: 11. The CDR3 DNA is TGTGCCAGCAATTTTAGCGGGCGGAGGGCAGATACGCAGTATTTT. Residues: CASNFSGRRADTQYF.

This clonotype was seen a few times. The rearrangement links TRBV20-1 to TRBJ2-7; D ambiguous. Trimming took 6 bases from V and 3 from J, leaving 12 bases between them. Per the germline V gene, CDR1 is DFQATT and CDR2 is SNEGSKA (reference sequence). The CDR3 extends over 12 amino acids. As DNA, the CDR3 is TGCAGTGCCGCACGAGAATTCTACGAGCAGTACTTC. It encodes CSAAREFYEQYF.

The CDR3 loop reads CASSLWFGGELFF. CDR3 nucleotides: TGTGCCAGCAGTTTATGGTTTGGCGGGGAGCTGTTTTTT. The chain joins TRBV28 to TRBJ2-2, with unresolved D. V was clipped by 0 bases and J by 7 bases, with 6 bases between them. The CDR3 is made up of 13 amino acids. Germline V gene lookup returns CDR1 MDHEN and CDR2 SYDVKM.

The table lists this clonotype with a few counts. V is TRBV4-1 and J is TRBJ2-1, with 7 bases aligning to TRBD2. The germline V gene encodes CDR1 MGHRA and CDR2 YSYEKL. Losses at the gene ends were 0 bases for V and 0 bases for J; bases not matched to a gene: 2. The CDR3 is 16 amino acids. The CDR3 sequence is CASSQEVAGSYNEQFF. The CDR3 nucleotides read TGCGCCAGCAGCCAAGAGGTAGCGGGCTCCTACAATGAGCAGTTCTTC.

This chain connects TRBV5-1 to TRBJ2-2; 12 bases are shared with TRBD2. V lost 6 bases and J lost 0; bases outside the gene matches: 12. The CDR3 consists of 19 residues. CDR1 is SGHRS and CDR2 is YFSETQ in the germline V gene. The DNA of the CDR3 is TGCGCCAGCACCTCCTCCCTGGGACTAGCGGGCCCGAACACCGGGGAGCTGTTTTTT. Translation gives CASTSSLGLAGPNTGELFF.

The chain employs TRBV4-3 and TRBJ2-5; D tentatively reads TRBD1 or TRBD2 (6 bases each). The J call may not be correct, given that the DNA end is closer to TRBJ2-7. There are 16 residues in the CDR3. Germline CDR1 is LGHNA and CDR2 is YSLEER. The CDR3 loop reads CASSKGGRGALYEQYF. The CDR3 DNA sequence: TGCGCCAGCAGCAAGGGGGGCAGGGGAGCTCTCTACGAGCAGTACTTC.

This clonotype was detected only a few times. V usage is TRBV7-3 and J usage is TRBJ2-5; D assignment may be TRBD1 or TRBD2 (5 bases each). Judging by the DNA end, TRBJ2-1 fits better; the J call may be wrong. The germline gives CDR1 SGHTA, CDR2 FQGTGA. CDR3 length: 15 amino acids. CDR3 amino acids: CASSPRGRSSGEQFF. Written as DNA, the CDR3 is TGTGCCAGCAGCCCCCGGGGACGGTCGTCGGGGGAGCAGTTCTTC.

The CDR3 sequence: CSARRAGTGTSYNEQFF. The CDR3 bases are TGCAGTGCTAGAAGGGCCGGGACAGGGACCTCCTACAATGAGCAGTTCTTC. This sequence joins TRBV20-1 and TRBJ2-1; 9 positions match TRBD1. With V trimmed by 2 bases and J by 0 bases, 8 bases remained unmatched. The germline V gene has CDR1 DFQATT and CDR2 SNEGSKA (reference sequence). The CDR3 runs 17 residues.

This chain uses TRBV7-9 with TRBJ2-7; no definite D call. The assigned J gene may be wrong: the sequence end matches TRBJ2-1 better. This CDR3 comprises 11 residues. The germline CDR1 and CDR2 sequences are SEHNR and FQNEAQ (reference sequence). The CDR3 DNA reads TGTGCCAGCAGCCCGATTAATGAGCAGTTCTTC. It specifies CASSPINEQFF.

The chain couples TRBV10-3 to TRBJ2-2; the D gene is possibly TRBD2 (5 bases). Germline V gives CDR1 ENHRY, CDR2 SYGVKD. V was trimmed by 2 bases and J by 7 bases, leaving 14 bases between them. This CDR3 has 15 residues. The CDR3 region is CAISENPGEGGELFF. The CDR3 nucleotides are TGTGCCATCAGTGAGAACCCCGGGGAAGGCGGGGAGCTGTTTTTT.

This clonotype occurred many times. The junction departs from the called germline gene at one end, perhaps through a read error. V usage is TRBV12-3 or TRBV12-4 and J usage is TRBJ1-5; possible D gene TRBD1, 6 bases. This CDR3 contains 14 residues. CDR3 nucleotides: TGTGCCAGCAGCTTAGGGGCAGGGGATCAGCCCCAGCATTTT. Protein sequence: CASSLGAGDQPQHF.

The V gene is TRBV7-2, the J gene TRBJ2-1; D call uncertain. The CDR3 spans 14 residues. V was cut by 5 bases and J by 8 bases, with 16 bases left in between. Germline V gene lookup returns CDR1 SGHTA and CDR2 FQGNSA. CDR3 nucleotides: TGTGCCAGCAGCGTTAACCGGGCCACGTATGAGCAGTTCTTC. It yields the protein CASSVNRATYEQFF.

This clonotype was observed a few times. The CDR3 DNA is TGTGCCAGCTCACCCATAAGAATCGGACAGCACTCTGGGGCCAACGTCCTGACTTTC. Translation: CASSPIRIGQHSGANVLTF. The chain combines TRBV18 with TRBJ2-6, with a weak D call TRBD1 (6 bases). The length of the CDR3 is 19 residues. CDR1 and CDR2 (germline): KGHSH, LQKENI. The V and J ends lost 3 bases and 0 bases respectively, with 18 bases between them.

The chain uses TRBV4-3 and TRBJ1-3, with D maybe TRBD1 (5 bases). Germline V gives CDR1 LGHNA, CDR2 YSLEER. Trimming took 1 base from V and 4 from J, leaving 14 bases between them. This CDR3 region has 16 residues. The CDR3 sequence is CASSQGVRVFGNTIYF. CDR3 bases: TGCGCCAGCAGCCAAGGTGTCAGGGTCTTCGGAAACACCATATATTTT.

This clonotype has only a few counts. The rearrangement links TRBV9 to TRBJ1-1; 7 bases are a match to TRBD1. V dropped 0 bases and J dropped 2; count of bases not matched to a gene: 4. Germline CDR1 reads SGDLS; CDR2 reads YYNGEE. The CDR3 loop spans 15 amino acids. CDR3 sequence (DNA): TGTGCCAGCAGCGTAGTTGGGACAGCCAACACTGAAGCTTTCTTT. Its translation: CASSVVGTANTEAFF.

The chain carries TRBV12-3 or TRBV12-4 and TRBJ2-5; a weak D match, TRBD2 (7 bases). The J call may be in error: the DNA end matches TRBJ2-7 better. The CDR3 has 15 amino acids. Here the CDR3 reads CASSQRGGGGYEQYF. CDR3 in DNA: TGTGCCAGCAGTCAAAGAGGGGGGGGCGGCTACGAGCAGTACTTC.

The table lists this clonotype with a few counts. This rearrangement joins TRBV20-1 to TRBJ2-5; 16 nucleotides line up with TRBD2. The DNA matches TRBJ2-1 better at its end, which makes the J call doubtful. The germline gives CDR1 DFQATT, CDR2 SNEGSKA (reference sequence). There are 19 residues in the CDR3. CDR3 in DNA: TGCAGTGCTGGGACTAGCGGGAGGGTCCCTCATCGGTTATACAATGAGCAGTTCTTC. Residues: CSAGTSGRVPHRLYNEQFF.

A few counts support this clonotype. This chain uses TRBV7-3 with TRBJ2-2, with a tentative D call TRBD1 (7 bases). V was trimmed by 5 bases and J by 5 bases, leaving 21 bases between them. The CDR3 is 17 residues long. Germline values: CDR1 SGHTA, CDR2 FQGTGA. The CDR3 DNA reads TGTGCCAGCAGCCCCCAGGCCAGGGGGGCTGATACCGGGGAGCTGTTTTTT. This encodes CASSPQARGADTGELFF.

This clonotype was seen a few times. The gene calls are TRBV28 and TRBJ2-4; D call uncertain. This CDR3 has 15 amino acids. Germline CDR1 is MDHEN and CDR2 is SYDVKM. V dropped 2 bases and J dropped 12 bases, with 20 bases sitting between them. The CDR3 DNA follows: TGTGCCAGCAGTTTAGACGAACTCGGAACACCTGCTCAGTACTTC. Residues: CASSLDELGTPAQYF.

Here the CDR3 reads CASSSRTLTYEQYF. CDR3 in DNA: TGTGCCAGCTCATCTAGGACGTTGACCTACGAGCAGTACTTC. This chain links TRBV18 with TRBJ2-7; D is undetermined. Germline V gene data show CDR1 as KGHSH and CDR2 as LQKENI. Trimming pared 5 bases from V and 2 bases from J, leaving 13 bases between. This CDR3 has 14 residues. Full variable domain (outside the CDR3, taken from reference TRBV18 and TRBJ2-7): NAGVMQNPRHLVRRRGQEARLRCSPMKGHSHVYWYRQLPEEGLKFMVYLQKENIIDESGMPKERFSAEFPKEGPSILRIQQVVRGDSAAYFCASSSRTLTYEQYFGPGTRLTVT.

This clonotype has a handful of counts. V and J are TRBV6-6 and TRBJ1-4; weak D call: TRBD1 (5 bases). V was cut by 6 bases and J by 5 bases, with 16 bases left in between. There are 15 residues in the CDR3. CDR1 MNHNY and CDR2 SVGAGI come from the germline V gene (reference sequence). The CDR3 DNA is TGTGCCAGCAGCCTCACCGACAGAACGAATGAAAAACTGTTTTTT. Protein sequence: CASSLTDRTNEKLFF.

In this sample, this clonotype turned up a few times. The V gene is TRBV6-4, the J gene TRBJ2-1, with 9 bases fitting TRBD1. The CDR3 is made up of 14 amino acids. The trim removed 5 bases at V and 7 bases at J, leaving 6 bases unmatched. Germline V CDR1 and CDR2: MRHNA, SNTAGT. The CDR3 protein is CASSPGTGNNEQFF. CDR3 DNA: TGTGCCAGCAGTCCCGGGACAGGGAATAATGAGCAGTTCTTC.